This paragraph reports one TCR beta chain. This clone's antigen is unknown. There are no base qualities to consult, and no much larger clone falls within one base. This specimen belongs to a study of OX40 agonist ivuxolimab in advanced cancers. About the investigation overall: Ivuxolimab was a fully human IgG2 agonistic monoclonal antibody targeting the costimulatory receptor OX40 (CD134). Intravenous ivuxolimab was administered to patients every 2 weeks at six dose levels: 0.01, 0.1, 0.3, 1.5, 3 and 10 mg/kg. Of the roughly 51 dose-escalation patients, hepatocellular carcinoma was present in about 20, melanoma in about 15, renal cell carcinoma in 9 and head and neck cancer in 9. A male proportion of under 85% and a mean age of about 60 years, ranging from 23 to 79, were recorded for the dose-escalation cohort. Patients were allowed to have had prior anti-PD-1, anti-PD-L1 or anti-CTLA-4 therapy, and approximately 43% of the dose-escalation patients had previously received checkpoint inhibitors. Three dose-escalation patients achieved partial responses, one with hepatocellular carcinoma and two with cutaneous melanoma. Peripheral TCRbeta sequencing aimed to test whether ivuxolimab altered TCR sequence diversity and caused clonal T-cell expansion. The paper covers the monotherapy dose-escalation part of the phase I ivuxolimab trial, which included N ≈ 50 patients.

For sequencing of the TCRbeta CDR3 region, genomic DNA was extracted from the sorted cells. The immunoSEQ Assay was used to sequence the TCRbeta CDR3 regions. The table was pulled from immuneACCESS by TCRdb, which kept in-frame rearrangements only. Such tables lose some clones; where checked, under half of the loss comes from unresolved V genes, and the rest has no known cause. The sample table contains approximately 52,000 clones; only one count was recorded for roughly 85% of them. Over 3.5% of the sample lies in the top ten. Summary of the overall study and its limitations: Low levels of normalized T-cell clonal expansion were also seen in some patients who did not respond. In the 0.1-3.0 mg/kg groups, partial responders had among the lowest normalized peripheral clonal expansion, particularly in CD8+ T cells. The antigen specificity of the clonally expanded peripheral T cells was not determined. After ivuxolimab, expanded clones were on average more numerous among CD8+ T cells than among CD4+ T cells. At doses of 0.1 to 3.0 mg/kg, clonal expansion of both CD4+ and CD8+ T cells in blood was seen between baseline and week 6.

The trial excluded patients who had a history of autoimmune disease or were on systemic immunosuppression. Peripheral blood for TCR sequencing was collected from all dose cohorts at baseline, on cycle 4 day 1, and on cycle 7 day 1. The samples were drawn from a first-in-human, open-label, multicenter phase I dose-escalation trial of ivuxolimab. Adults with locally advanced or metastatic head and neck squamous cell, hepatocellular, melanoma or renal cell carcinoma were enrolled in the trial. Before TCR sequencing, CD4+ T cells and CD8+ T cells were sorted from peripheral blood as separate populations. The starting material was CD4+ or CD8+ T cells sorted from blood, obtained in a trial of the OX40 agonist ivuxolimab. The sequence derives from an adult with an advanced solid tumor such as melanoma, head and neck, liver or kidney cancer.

The nucleotides read TGTGCCAGCAGCTTCGGACAGGGTGTCTATGGCTACACCTTC. It codes for CASSFGQGVYGYTF. The chain is encoded by TRBV13 joined to TRBJ1-2; 8 nucleotides in the junction match TRBD1. For CDR1 and CDR2, the germline V gene (reference sequence) lists PRHDT and FYEKMQ. Measured from the cysteine to the phenylalanine, the CDR3 is 14 residues long. The CDR3 DNA has 42 bases and is translated from base 1. Germline trimming: 3 bases from V, 4 bases from J; junction bases outside gene matches: 4.